This T cell receptor (beta chain) was identified in a study of OX40 agonist ivuxolimab in advanced cancers. Some background on the complete study: Ivuxolimab was a fully human IgG2 agonistic monoclonal antibody targeting the costimulatory receptor OX40 (CD134). Intravenous ivuxolimab was administered to patients every 2 weeks at six dose levels: 0.01, 0.1, 0.3, 1.5, 3 and 10 mg/kg. Of the roughly 50 dose-escalation patients, hepatocellular carcinoma was present in approximately 20, melanoma in roughly 15, renal cell carcinoma in 9 and head and neck cancer in 9. In the dose-escalation cohort, 82.7% of patients were male, and the mean age was approximately 55 years, with a range of 23 to 79. Prior anti-PD-1, anti-PD-L1 or anti-CTLA-4 therapy was permitted, and 35% to 40% of dose-escalation patients had received checkpoint inhibitors. Partial responses were achieved by three dose-escalation patients, of whom one had hepatocellular carcinoma and two had cutaneous melanoma. The purpose of peripheral TCRbeta sequencing was to test whether ivuxolimab changed TCR sequence diversity and led to clonal T-cell expansion. The monotherapy dose-escalation portion (N of about 57 patients) of the phase I ivuxolimab trial is reported in the paper.

For sequencing of the TCRbeta CDR3 region, genomic DNA was extracted from the sorted cells. The immunoSEQ Assay was used to sequence the TCRbeta CDR3 regions. TCRdb re-hosts the immuneACCESS table, in-frame sequences only. Its copies lack some clones; in the studies checked, an unresolved V gene accounts for under half of them, and the cause for the rest is not known. Recorded for this sample are about 38,000 clones; about 90% of them occurred a single time. The leading ten clones occupy nearly 9.5% of the sample. Patients with autoimmune disease history or receiving systemic immunosuppression were excluded from the trial. Peripheral blood for TCR sequencing was collected from all dose cohorts at baseline, on cycle 4 day 1, and on cycle 7 day 1. The samples were taken from a phase I, first-in-human, multicenter, open-label dose-escalation trial of ivuxolimab. Adults with locally advanced or metastatic melanoma, renal cell, hepatocellular, or head and neck squamous cell carcinoma were enrolled in the trial. Before TCR sequencing, CD4+ and CD8+ T cells were separately sorted from peripheral blood.

This clone has just one count. Its antigen has not been determined. Base qualities are missing; no much larger clone stands one base away. The CDR3 runs 14 residues from the cysteine to the phenylalanine. CDR3 DNA only is kept here, 42 bases in frame from base 1. CDR1 and CDR2, looked up from the germline V gene, are SGHTA and FQGNSA. V and J lose 5 bases and 2 bases, and a span of 13 bases separates them. What the work shows at the level of the full study, not this receptor alone: Which antigens the clonally expanded peripheral T cells were specific for was not determined. Clonal expansion of both CD4+ and CD8+ blood T cells was observed from baseline to week 6 at doses 0.1 to 3.0 mg/kg. After ivuxolimab, CD8+ T cells had more expanded clones than CD4+ T cells on average. Low levels of normalized T-cell clonal expansion were also seen in some patients who did not respond. In the 0.1-3.0 mg/kg groups, partial responders were among the patients with the lowest normalized peripheral clonal expansion, particularly in CD8+ T cells.

This TCR was sampled from an adult with an advanced solid tumor such as melanoma, head and neck, liver or kidney cancer. Here the sequenced sample was CD4+ or CD8+ T cells sorted from blood, taken in a trial of the OX40 agonist ivuxolimab. The receptor chain draws on TRBV7-2 and TRBJ2-7; D gene: possibly TRBD2, on 5 matching bases. The CDR3 region reads CASSLGLGTYEQYF. The DNA sequence is as follows: TGTGCCAGCAGCCTCGGACTGGGGACCTACGAGCAGTACTTC.